Following are 18 T cell receptor beta chains from one sample sequenced in a study of tissue T cells after allogeneic stem cell transplantation. Sequencing used immunoSEQ multiplex PCR; TCRdb keeps in-frame clones, though not all of them. Of 20,000 to 25,000 clones in the sample, roughly two thirds were seen once. The sequencing input was spleen. These receptors originate from a female BALB/c mouse in good health. The mice in this strain carry MHC haplotype H2-d.

This clone turned up a few times. The listed genes are named as in mouse. The read terminates 1 residue before the CDR3 end, so the remaining end is supplied by the germline J gene. This rearrangement joins TRBV19 to TRBJ2-7; 8 bases are shared with TRBD2. The V and J ends lost 0 bases and 4 bases, in that order; junction bases with no gene match: 6. The CDR3 has 15 residues. Per the germline V gene, CDR1 is FNHDT and CDR2 is SITEND (reference sequence). The sequenced part of the CDR3 DNA is TGTGCCAGCAGTATAGCTTCGGCTGGGGGGTATGAACAGTAC. Its protein product is CASSIASAGGYEQY. The CDR3 in its entirety is CASSIASAGGYEQYF.

With regard to this clone: The genes and germline here are from mouse. The read is 1 residue too short to cover the CDR3 end, so that end is filled in from the germline J gene. The chain employs TRBV13-3 and TRBJ1-3; 11 bases align to TRBD1. Trimming removed 2 bases from V and 2 bases from J; junction bases left unmatched: 3. The CDR3 contains 16 residues. CDR1 NNHDY and CDR2 SYVADS come from the germline V gene. CDR3: CASSDRGQGAGNTLYF. The CDR3 bases that were read are TGTGCCAGCAGTGACAGGGGACAGGGGGCTGGAAATACGCTCTAT. The full variable domain, rest sourced from reference TRBV13-3 and TRBJ1-3, is EAAVTQSPRSKVAVTGGKVTLSCHQTNNHDYMYWYRQDTGHGLRLIHYSYVADSTEKGDIPDGYKASRPSQENFSLILELASLSQTAVYFCASSDRGQGAGNTLYFGEGSRLIVV.

As concerns this clone: Gene names refer to mouse genes. The read ends 1 residue shy of where the CDR3 ends; the end is completed using the germline J gene. This sequence joins TRBV2 and TRBJ2-5, with no clear D. Trimming shortened V by 0 bases and J by 5 bases, and 6 bases separated the two germline ends. This CDR3 is 13 amino acids long. CDR1 and CDR2 (germline): LGHNA, YSYQKL. The CDR3 here is CASSQDQRDTQYF. The DNA read from the CDR3 is TGTGCCAGCAGCCAAGACCAGCGAGACACCCAGTAC.

A word on this clone: The gene symbols are mouse symbols. With the read ending 1 residue before the CDR3 end, the germline J gene is used to fill in that end. The chain links TRBV13-2 to TRBJ1-1; D is perhaps TRBD1 (6 bases). The germline CDR1 and CDR2 sequences are NNHNN and SYGAGS (reference sequence). V lost 3 bases and J lost 1, with 7 bases in between. CDR3 length: 13 amino acids. CDR3 DNA, as far as it was read: TGTGCCAGCGGTGGGGGACAAAACACAGAAGTCTTC. Residues: CASGGGQNTEVF. The whole CDR3 protein reads CASGGGQNTEVFF.

A remark on this clone: Gene labels here are mouse ones. Coverage ceases 1 residue before the CDR3 finishes, and the germline J gene fills in the end. V gene TRBV1 combines with J gene TRBJ2-7; 12 bases line up with TRBD2. V lost 4 bases and J lost 5; bases outside the gene matches: 3. Germline CDR1 NSQYPW, CDR2 LRSPGD (reference sequence). CDR3 size: 14 residues. The CDR3 sequence is CTCSVTGGAHEQYF. CDR3 bases read: TGCACCTGCAGTGTGACTGGGGGGGCGCATGAACAGTAC.

This clone was found once. The listed genes are named as in mouse. The read ends 1 residue shy of where the CDR3 ends; the end is completed using the germline J gene. This chain connects TRBV13-3 to TRBJ1-6; 10 nucleotides match TRBD1. TRBJ1-6 is sorted into the ORF group, with uncertain function. CDR3 size: 15 residues. Germline V CDR1 and CDR2: NNHDY, SYVADS. With V trimmed by 2 bases and J by 7 bases, 3 bases remained unmatched. The CDR3 sequence: CASSEVTGGNSPLYF. CDR3 DNA (partial): TGTGCCAGCAGTGAGGTGACAGGGGGCAATTCGCCCCTCTAC.

To note about this clone: Mouse names are used for the genes. The read halts 1 residue ahead of the CDR3 end, with the missing end drawn from the germline J gene. The chain carries TRBV31 and TRBJ2-4; TRBD2 is a possible D gene (6 bases). The germline V gene has CDR1 GKSSPN and CDR2 SITVG. The CDR3 contains 14 residues. Trimming took 1 base from V and 4 from J, leaving 12 bases between them. Incomplete CDR3 DNA: TGTGCCTGGAGTCGAGGCTGGGGAGAAAACACCTTGTAC. Its translation: CAWSRGWGENTLY. The whole CDR3 protein is CAWSRGWGENTLYF.

Note on this clone: Here the gene names and germline are mouse. Read coverage stops 1 residue before the CDR3 terminus; the germline J gene supplies the remainder. The V call is TRBV13-3, the J call TRBJ2-5, with 11 nucleotides matching TRBD1. Germline trimming cut 0 bases from V and 3 bases from J; bases unmatched to any gene: 0. The CDR3 spans 15 residues. CDR1 is NNHDY and CDR2 is SYVADS in the germline V gene. The part of the CDR3 DNA that was read is TGTGCCAGCAGTGATGGGGACAGGGGGCAAGACACCCAGTAC. Encoded protein: CASSDGDRGQDTQY. The whole CDR3 is CASSDGDRGQDTQYF.

On this clone: Genes and germline come from the mouse. The observed sequence ends 1 residue before the CDR3 terminus, with the missing tail filled in from the germline J gene. V usage is TRBV13-3 and J usage is TRBJ1-3, with 7 nucleotides matching TRBD1. The CDR3 length is 14 residues. V gave up 0 bases and J gave up 3 bases; unmatched junction bases: 0. Looked up from germline, CDR1 is NNHDY and CDR2 is SYVADS. CDR3 sequence: CASSDGTGGNTLYF. CDR3 DNA (partial): TGTGCCAGCAGTGATGGGACAGGTGGAAATACGCTCTAT. Variable domain in full (rest from reference TRBV13-3 and TRBJ1-3): EAAVTQSPRSKVAVTGGKVTLSCHQTNNHDYMYWYRQDTGHGLRLIHYSYVADSTEKGDIPDGYKASRPSQENFSLILELASLSQTAVYFCASSDGTGGNTLYFGEGSRLIVV.

Regarding this clone: All gene names here are mouse names. The read comes to an end 1 residue before the CDR3 does, leaving the germline J gene to fill in the end. This rearrangement joins TRBV5 to TRBJ2-5; 10 bases agree with TRBD1. Germline V gene data show CDR1 as LGHNA and CDR2 as YNLKQL (reference sequence). This CDR3 comprises 15 residues. The V and J ends lost 4 bases and 4 bases, in that order; junction bases with no gene match: 5. CDR3 DNA, as far as it was read: TGTGCCAGCAGCCTCTCCGGGACAGGGGAAGACACCCAGTAC. Its protein product is CASSLSGTGEDTQY. The complete CDR3 sequence is CASSLSGTGEDTQYF.

In the case of this clone: Each gene name is a mouse one. Read coverage stops 1 residue before the CDR3 terminus; the germline J gene supplies the remainder. The V and J genes are TRBV1 and TRBJ2-2; 8 bases line up with TRBD2. With V trimmed by 2 bases and J by 1 base, 0 bases remained unmatched. This CDR3 has 15 amino acids. The V gene's germline CDR1 is NSQYPW and CDR2 LRSPGD (reference sequence). The CDR3 is CTCSALGGNTGQLYF. The part of the CDR3 DNA that was read is TGCACCTGCAGTGCACTGGGGGGAAACACCGGGCAGCTCTAC. Looking up the rest from reference TRBV1 and TRBJ2-2 gives the full variable domain: VTLLEQNPRWRLVPRGQAVNLRCILKNSQYPWMSWYQQDLQKQLQWLFTLRSPGDKEVKSLPGADYLATRVTDTELRLQVANMSQGRTLYCTCSALGGNTGQLYFGEGSKLTVL.

For this clone: Gene labels here are mouse ones. The read ends 1 residue early relative to the CDR3; the germline J gene fills the gap. The V call is TRBV20, the J call TRBJ2-2; D possibly corresponds to TRBD2 (5 bases). CDR1 is GFQATS, CDR2 STVNSAI, per germline. The CDR3 spans 15 residues. V was trimmed by 0 bases and J by 1 base, leaving 9 bases between them. This chain's CDR3 is CGARELGKNTGQLYF. CDR3 DNA, as far as it was read: TGTGGTGCTAGGGAATTGGGGAAAAACACCGGGCAGCTCTAC.

In regard to this clone: Gene labels here are mouse ones. The read ends 1 residue shy of where the CDR3 ends; the end is completed using the germline J gene. The V gene is TRBV16, the J gene TRBJ2-5; D is perhaps TRBD1 or TRBD2 (6 bases each). The CDR3 has 15 residues. In germline, CDR1 is SGHSA, CDR2 FRNQAP. V gave up 1 base and J gave up 4 bases, with 12 bases separating them. CDR3 DNA, as far as it was read: TGTGCAAGCAGCTTAGTCGGGGGCGAAGAAGACACCCAGTAC. Its translation is CASSLVGGEEDTQY. The whole CDR3 region reads CASSLVGGEEDTQYF.

This clone was recorded once. The genes are named according to mouse. The read falls 1 residue short of the CDR3 end, and the missing part is taken from the germline J gene. The chain joins TRBV31 to TRBJ2-3, with D hard to call. With 0 bases removed from V and 0 bases from J, the gap between germline ends came to 4 bases. Germline V gene lookup returns CDR1 GKSSPN and CDR2 SITVG. This CDR3 region has 13 residues. CDR3 bases read: TGTGCCTGGAGTCTGGCTAGTGCAGAAACGCTGTAT. The encoded protein is CAWSLASAETLY. The CDR3 reads in full as CAWSLASAETLYF.

A word on this clone: The listed genes are named as in mouse. The CDR3 end is not reached by the read, which stops 1 residue before it; the germline J gene fills it in. J is TRBJ2-2 and V is TRBV24; TRBD1 matches 10 bases. Losses at the gene ends were 2 bases for V and 5 bases for J; bases not matched to a gene: 8. The CDR3 loop spans 17 amino acids. The V gene's germline CDR1 is KGHTA and CDR2 FRNEEI. The DNA read from the CDR3 is TGTGCCAGCAGTCTGCCCCTCGACAGGGGGCTTACCGGGCAGCTCTAC. This sequence encodes CASSLPLDRGLTGQLY. The whole CDR3 is CASSLPLDRGLTGQLYF.

As regards this clone: All gene names here are mouse names. The read gets to within 1 residue of the CDR3 end, and the germline J gene fills in the rest. This chain joins TRBV29 and TRBJ2-3; maybe TRBD1 (6 bases). CDR1 is MSHET and CDR2 is SYDVDS in the germline V gene. V lost 5 bases, J lost 3 bases, and 9 bases lay in between. This CDR3 spans 13 amino acids. The CDR3 DNA, read in part, is TGTGCTAGCAGTATCGGGACAGCAGAAACGCTGTAT. Translating it yields CASSIGTAETLY. The entire CDR3 protein reads CASSIGTAETLYF.

In regard to this clone: These gene names are mouse names. The read ends 1 residue early relative to the CDR3; the germline J gene fills the gap. This chain uses TRBV5 with TRBJ1-1, with TRBD1 as a possible D gene (5 bases). V lost 4 bases to trimming and J lost 1 base, with 10 bases between them. The CDR3 length is 14 residues. CDR1 and CDR2 from the germline V gene are LGHNA and YNLKQL (reference sequence). The CDR3 DNA, read in part, is TGTGCCAGCAGCCCGCCTGGACAAAACACAGAAGTCTTC. Residues: CASSPPGQNTEVF. The CDR3, in full, reads CASSPPGQNTEVFF.

About this clone: Here the gene names and germline are mouse. The CDR3 goes on 1 residue after the read ends, and that part is filled in from the germline J gene. The V call is TRBV13-1, the J call TRBJ1-2; D uncertain. The germline V and J ends were trimmed by 2 bases and 2 bases, with 4 bases remaining between them. The germline CDR1 and CDR2 sequences are NSHNY and SYGAGN. CDR3 size: 12 residues. The CDR3 protein is CASSDRNSDYTF. The CDR3 DNA, read in part, is TGTGCCAGCAGTGACAGGAACTCCGACTACACC.